This T cell receptor beta chain was recovered during a study of Ad26.COV2.S vaccination and SARS-CoV-2 variants (dated by TCRdb to the early 2020s). Turning to the overall study: Vaccine-arm donors were drawn from COV1001, a multicentre, randomized, double-blind, placebo-controlled phase I-IIa trial of Ad26.COV2.S in healthy adults. Ad26.COV2.S was administered intramuscularly at 5 x 10^10 or 1 x 10^11 viral particles, either as a single shot or as two shots given 56 days apart. TCRbeta repertoire sequencing served as the tool for gauging how specific and how broad the SARS-CoV-2-reactive T cell receptors were following Ad26.COV2.S vaccination. The TCR-sequenced set comprised approximately 30 samples: some 19 Ad26.COV2.S vaccine recipients, 5 placebo recipients and 8 SARS-CoV-2 convalescent individuals. Trial participants were randomized into five groups of five: low-dose or high-dose Ad26.COV2.S given once or twice, or placebo on both occasions. Investigators remained blinded to trial group allocation during experiments and outcome assessment. What the research found in general, with its limitations: The authors noted that the TCR breadth and depth analyses may have underestimated total T cell responses. After vaccination, spike-specific CD8+ and CD4+ T cell responses were reported to show substantial breadth. Higher spike-specific TCR breadth was observed in Ad26.COV2.S recipients than in placebo recipients (P = 0.0014). Comparable non-spike TCR breadth was observed between vaccine and placebo recipients, consistent with only spike being contained in the vaccine. The study was not powered for comparison of responses between vaccine doses or regimens.

The treatment or condition label corresponds to: around 19 received Ad26.COV2.S at low or high dose, single or two shots; several received placebo; per-sample allocation not given. For vaccine and placebo recipients, repertoires were sequenced using samples collected on day 63 after the first injection. Cohort 1b enrolled around 24 adults aged 18-55 years at a single site in Boston, USA, between 29 July and 7 August 2020. Ad26.COV2.S was a replication-incompetent adenovirus type 26 vector that expressed a prefusion-stabilized SARS-CoV-2 spike protein derived from the original Wuhan strain. As regards this clone: The target of this receptor is not known. Per-base qualities were not stored, and no clone one base away is much larger.

The immunoSEQ Assay was used to sequence TCRbeta CDR3 regions. After extraction, genomic DNA underwent amplification by bias-controlled multiplex PCR, followed by high-throughput sequencing. Per the authors' processing: To quantify the absolute abundance of each unique TCRbeta CDR3 region, sequences were collapsed and filtered. T cell fraction was estimated by normalizing TCRbeta template counts to usable DNA, which was measured by amplifying reference genes present in all nucleated cells. Repertoire TCRs were annotated as SARS-CoV-2-specific by exact matching of V gene, CDR3 amino acid sequence and J gene to a known reactive TCR set. MIRA supplied the reference SARS-CoV-2 TCR set, which was filtered for enrichment in COVID-19-positive ImmuneCODE repertoires so that public or cross-reactive TCRs were removed. Based on the MIRA antigens, annotated TCRs were further analysed at the level of specific ORF or position within ORF. Breadth was defined as annotated unique rearrangements over total unique productive rearrangements; depth was the summed frequency of those rearrangements. TCR breadth was compared between groups using two-sided Wilcoxon rank-sum tests. In TCRdb, the immuneACCESS table is reduced to in-frame sequences with V and J assigned. These tables do not hold every clone; where another copy was compared, an unresolved V gene accounts for under half, and the others remain unexplained. D and trimming were read from the DNA, whereas the V and J calls and clone size are those reported in that table. The table for this sample lists 440,000 or so clones; about nine tenths of them were counted only once. The ten largest clones add up to about 4.5% of the sample.

The TCR comes from a person aged 18-65 years who received the Ad26.COV2.S COVID-19 vaccine or a placebo. This specimen consisted of peripheral blood, obtained in a trial of Ad26.COV2.S vaccine versus placebo.

The encoded CDR3 is CASSLSTYEQYF. The nucleotide sequence is given as TGTGCCAGCAGTTTGTCGACCTACGAGCAGTACTTC. Recombination linked TRBV12-3 or TRBV12-4 to TRBJ2-7; confidence is insufficient to name the D gene. V is clipped by 3 bases and J by 2 bases, and the sequence between their germline boundaries is 5 bases long. From the cysteine through the phenylalanine, the CDR3 covers 12 amino acids. CDR3 DNA only is kept here, 36 bases in frame from base 1.